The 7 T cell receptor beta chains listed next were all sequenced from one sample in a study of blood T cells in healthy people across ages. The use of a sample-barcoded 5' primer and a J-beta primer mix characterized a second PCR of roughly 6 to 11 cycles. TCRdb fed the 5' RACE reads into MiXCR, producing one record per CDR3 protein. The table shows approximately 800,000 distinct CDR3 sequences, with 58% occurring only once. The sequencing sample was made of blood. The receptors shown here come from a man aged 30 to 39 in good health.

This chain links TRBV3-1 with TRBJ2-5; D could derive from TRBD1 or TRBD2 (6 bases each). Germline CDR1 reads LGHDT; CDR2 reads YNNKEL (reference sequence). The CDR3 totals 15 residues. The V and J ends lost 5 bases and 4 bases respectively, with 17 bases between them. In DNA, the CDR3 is TGTGCCAGCAGCGTCATGAGGGGGGCTTTAGAGACCCAGTACTTC. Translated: CASSVMRGALETQYF.

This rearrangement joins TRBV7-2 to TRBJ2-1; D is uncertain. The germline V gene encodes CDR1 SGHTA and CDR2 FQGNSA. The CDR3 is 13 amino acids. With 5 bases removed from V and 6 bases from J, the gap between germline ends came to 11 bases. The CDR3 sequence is CASSTRTPNEQFF. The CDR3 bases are TGTGCCAGCAGCACCCGAACGCCCAATGAGCAGTTCTTC.

CDR3 sequence: CASILQLAGSYEQYF. CDR3 coding DNA: TGTGCCAGCATTCTCCAACTAGCGGGGAGCTACGAGCAGTACTTC. The chain joins TRBV7-2 to TRBJ2-5; 10 bases agree with TRBD2. Judging by the DNA end, TRBJ2-7 fits better; the J call may be wrong. Germline lookup yields CDR1 SGHTA and CDR2 FQGNSA. The CDR3 is 15 amino acids.

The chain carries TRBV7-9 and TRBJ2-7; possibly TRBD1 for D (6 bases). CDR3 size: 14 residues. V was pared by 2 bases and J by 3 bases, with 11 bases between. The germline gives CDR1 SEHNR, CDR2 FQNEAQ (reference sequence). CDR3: CASSLKAGDYEQYF. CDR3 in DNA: TGTGCCAGCAGCTTAAAGGCAGGGGACTACGAGCAGTACTTC.

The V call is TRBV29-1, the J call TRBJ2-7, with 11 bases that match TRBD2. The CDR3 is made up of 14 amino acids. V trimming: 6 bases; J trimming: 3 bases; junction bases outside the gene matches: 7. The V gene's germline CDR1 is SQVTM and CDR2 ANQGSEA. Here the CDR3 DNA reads TGCAGCGTCTTACCGGGACTAGCGGTCTACGAGCAGTACTTC. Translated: CSVLPGLAVYEQYF.

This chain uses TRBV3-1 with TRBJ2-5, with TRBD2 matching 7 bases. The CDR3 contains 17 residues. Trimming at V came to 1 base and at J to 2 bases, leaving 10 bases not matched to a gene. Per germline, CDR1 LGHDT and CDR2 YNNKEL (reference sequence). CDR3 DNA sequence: TGTGCCAGCAGCCAAGGCCGGCGCGGGAGCCGTCAAGAGACCCAGTACTTC. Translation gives CASSQGRRGSRQETQYF.

CDR3 sequence (DNA): TGCAGCGTTGACACTCCTAGCGGAACCGAGAGAACCTACAATGAGCAGTTCTTC. This translates into CSVDTPSGTERTYNEQFF. The chain carries TRBV29-1 and TRBJ2-1; TRBD2 matches 7 bases. Germline V CDR1 and CDR2: SQVTM, ANQGSEA. The CDR3 runs 18 residues. Germline trimming cut 3 bases from V and 2 bases from J; bases unmatched to any gene: 16.